This is a list of T cell receptor beta chains from one sample in a study of beta chain features in type 1 diabetes. The table came from immunoSEQ multiplex PCR; TCRdb's copy has only in-frame clones and leaves some out. The data show about 350,000 clones, around 20% seen once. Specimen: naive CD4+ T cells from blood. All receptors come from a woman younger than 35 in good health. Each CDR3 is given with its conserved first and last residue. Fields, in order: CDR3 length, V gene, CDR3 protein.

len: 14
v_gene: TRBV4-1
CDR3aa: CASSQVGGTYEQYF

len: 15
v_gene: TRBV5-1
CDR3aa: CASSLGSGRAYEQYF

len: 12
v_gene: TRBV11-3
CDR3aa: CASSPIGYTQYF

len: 13
v_gene: TRBV9
CDR3aa: CASSVETTNTQYF

len: 14
v_gene: TRBV10-3
CDR3aa: CAMSSGPTTDTQYF

len: 11
v_gene: TRBV2
CDR3aa: CASSPIYEQYF

len: 13
v_gene: TRBV5-1
CDR3aa: CASSLLWNTEAFF

len: 19
v_gene: TRBV21-1
CDR3aa: CASSARDRETPPGANVLTF

len: 13
v_gene: TRBV2
CDR3aa: CASSEQVTTEAFF

len: 14
v_gene: TRBV5-1
CDR3aa: CASSLTGGGYEQYF

len: 15
v_gene: TRBV15
CDR3aa: CATSRGERGGNEQFF

len: 11
v_gene: TRBV6-1
CDR3aa: CASWRDNEQFF

len: 17
v_gene: TRBV19
CDR3aa: CASKQREWLFSTDTQYF

len: 10
v_gene: TRBV23-1
CDR3aa: CASLRTGRYF

len: 14
v_gene: TRBV19
CDR3aa: CASTPQGIVDEQFF

len: 16
v_gene: TRBV4-2
CDR3aa: CASRLTPGQGTDTQYF

len: 11
v_gene: TRBV30
CDR3aa: CAWTLGGQQFF

len: 13
v_gene: TRBV10-3
CDR3aa: CAISELITGELFF

len: 15
v_gene: TRBV7-6
CDR3aa: CASSLVQGSSYEQYF

len: 14
v_gene: TRBV18
CDR3aa: CASSPGQENYEQYF

len: 14
v_gene: TRBV29-1
CDR3aa: CSVEKDRNGETQYF

len: 11
v_gene: TRBV20-1
CDR3aa: CSASPYTEAFF

len: 15
v_gene: TRBV5-6
CDR3aa: CASSTSTGGLFGYTF

len: 13
v_gene: TRBV30
CDR3aa: CAWSPQGNQPQHF

len: 12
v_gene: TRBV29-1
CDR3aa: CSAGGLNQPQHF

len: 18
v_gene: TRBV30
CDR3aa: CAWSFARTGGASNSPLHF

len: 17
v_gene: TRBV19
CDR3aa: CASSIGLLRTMNTEAFF

len: 12
v_gene: TRBV30
CDR3aa: CAWRGGQETQYF

len: 16
v_gene: TRBV6-1
CDR3aa: CASSDLGVRGRTEAFF

len: 17
v_gene: TRBV4-2
CDR3aa: CASSQEAALAGYNEQFF

len: 15
v_gene: TRBV5-4
CDR3aa: CASSSGLAGADTQYF

len: 14
v_gene: TRBV29-1
CDR3aa: CSVSGASGTYEQYF

len: 13
v_gene: TRBV9
CDR3aa: CASSEQGYGEAFF

len: 18
v_gene: TRBV30
CDR3aa: CAWSVRGARPLINQPQHF

len: 19
v_gene: TRBV29-1
CDR3aa: CSVEVADVPGLITTFTQFF

len: 13
v_gene: TRBV18
CDR3aa: CASSPTMNTEAFF

len: 15
v_gene: TRBV6-6
CDR3aa: CASSYRGGNTGELFF

len: 17
v_gene: TRBV4-1
CDR3aa: CASSPGLAGRTTDTQYF

len: 15
v_gene: TRBV10-3
CDR3aa: CAISEETGGADTQYF

len: 16
v_gene: TRBV4-3
CDR3aa: CASSQVGGGQTDTQYF

len: 14
v_gene: TRBV7-2
CDR3aa: CASSSYAGGNTQYF

len: 14
v_gene: TRBV2
CDR3aa: CASSEQGVGQPQHF

len: 15
v_gene: TRBV7-8
CDR3aa: CASSLTRVSPNEQFF

len: 14
v_gene: TRBV5-1
CDR3aa: CASSLGTGGMPQHF

len: 16
v_gene: TRBV27
CDR3aa: CASSPSLGDRENIQYF

len: 14
v_gene: TRBV18
CDR3aa: CASSPLEGPYEQYF

len: 15
v_gene: TRBV6-1
CDR3aa: CASSEARRREETQYF

len: 16
v_gene: TRBV4-1
CDR3aa: CASSQVWLADNYEQYF

len: 11
v_gene: TRBV20-1
CDR3aa: CSAKRRDEQYF

len: 15
v_gene: TRBV19
CDR3aa: CASSLLAGAPGEQFF